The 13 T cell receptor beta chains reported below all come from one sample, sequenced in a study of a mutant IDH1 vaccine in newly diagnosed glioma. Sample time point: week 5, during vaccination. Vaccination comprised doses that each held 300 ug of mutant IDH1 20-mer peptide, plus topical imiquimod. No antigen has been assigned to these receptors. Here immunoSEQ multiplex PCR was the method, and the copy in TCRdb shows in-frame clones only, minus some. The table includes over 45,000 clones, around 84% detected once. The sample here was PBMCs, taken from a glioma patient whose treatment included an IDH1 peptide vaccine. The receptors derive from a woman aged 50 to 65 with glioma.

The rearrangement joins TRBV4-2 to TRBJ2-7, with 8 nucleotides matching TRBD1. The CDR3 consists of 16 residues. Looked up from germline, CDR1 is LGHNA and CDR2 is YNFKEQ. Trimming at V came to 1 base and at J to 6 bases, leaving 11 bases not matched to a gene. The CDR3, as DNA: TGTGCCAGCAGCCAAGTCGAGACAGGGGATCCCTTCGAGCAGTACTTC. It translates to CASSQVETGDPFEQYF.

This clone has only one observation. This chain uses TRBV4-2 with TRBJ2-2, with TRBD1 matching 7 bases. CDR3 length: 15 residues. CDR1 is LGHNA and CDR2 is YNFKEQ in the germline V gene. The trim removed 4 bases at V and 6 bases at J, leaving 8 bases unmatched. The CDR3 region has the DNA TGTGCCAGCAGCCTTACGATTGGACAGGCCGGGGAGCTGTTTTTT. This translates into CASSLTIGQAGELFF.

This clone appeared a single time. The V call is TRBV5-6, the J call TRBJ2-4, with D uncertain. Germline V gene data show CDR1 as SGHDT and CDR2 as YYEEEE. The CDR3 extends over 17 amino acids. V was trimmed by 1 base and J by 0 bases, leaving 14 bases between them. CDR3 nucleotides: TGTGCCAGCAGCTTGAACCCCACTTCTATAGCCAAAAACATTCAGTACTTC. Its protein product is CASSLNPTSIAKNIQYF.

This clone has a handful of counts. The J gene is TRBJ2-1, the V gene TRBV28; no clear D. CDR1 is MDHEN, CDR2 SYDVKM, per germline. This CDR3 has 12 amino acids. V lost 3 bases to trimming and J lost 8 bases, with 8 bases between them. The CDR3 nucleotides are TGTGCCAGCAGTTTTGGCGGTCATGAGCAGTTCTTC. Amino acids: CASSFGGHEQFF.

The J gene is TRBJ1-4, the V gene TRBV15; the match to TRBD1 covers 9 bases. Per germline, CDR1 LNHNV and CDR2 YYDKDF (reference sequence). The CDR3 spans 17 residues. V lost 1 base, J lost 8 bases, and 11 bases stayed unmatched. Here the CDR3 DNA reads TGTGCCACCAGCAGAGGGCAAGGACAGGGGATGGGCGAAAAACTGTTTTTT. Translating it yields CATSRGQGQGMGEKLFF.

The CDR3 loop reads CAITNGGQHNSPLHF. The DNA for the CDR3 is TGTGCCATCACGAACGGGGGGCAACATAATTCACCCCTCCACTTT. The rearrangement joins TRBV10-3 to TRBJ1-6, with D tentatively TRBD1 (6 bases). The CDR3 spans 15 residues. Trimming cost V 7 bases and J 5 bases, with 15 bases left between them. Per the germline V gene, CDR1 is ENHRY and CDR2 is SYGVKD.

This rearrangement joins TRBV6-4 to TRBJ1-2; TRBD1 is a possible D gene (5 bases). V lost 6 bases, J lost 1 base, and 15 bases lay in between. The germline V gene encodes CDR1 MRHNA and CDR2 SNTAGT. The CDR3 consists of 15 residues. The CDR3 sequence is CASRASSTVNYGYTF. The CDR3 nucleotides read TGTGCCAGCAGGGCTTCCTCGACAGTTAACTATGGCTACACCTTC.

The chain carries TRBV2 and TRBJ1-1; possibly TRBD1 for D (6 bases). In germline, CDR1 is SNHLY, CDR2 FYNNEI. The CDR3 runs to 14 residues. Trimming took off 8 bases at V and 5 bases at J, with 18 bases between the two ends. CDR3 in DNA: TGTGCCAGCCTAGATTCCAGAAGGGGGACTGAAGCTTTCTTT. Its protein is CASLDSRRGTEAFF.

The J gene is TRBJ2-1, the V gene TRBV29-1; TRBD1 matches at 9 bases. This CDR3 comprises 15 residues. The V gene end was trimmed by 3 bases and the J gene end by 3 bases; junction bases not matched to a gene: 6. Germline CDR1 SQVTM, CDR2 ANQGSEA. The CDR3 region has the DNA TGCAGCGTTGAGTACGGGACAGGGCGCTACAATGAGCAGTTCTTC. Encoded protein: CSVEYGTGRYNEQFF.

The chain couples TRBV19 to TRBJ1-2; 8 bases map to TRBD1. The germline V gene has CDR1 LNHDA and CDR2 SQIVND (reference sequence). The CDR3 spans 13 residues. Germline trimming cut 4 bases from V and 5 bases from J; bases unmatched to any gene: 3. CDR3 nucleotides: TGTGCCAGTAGTACCAGACAGGGGTATGGCTACACCTTC. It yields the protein CASSTRQGYGYTF.

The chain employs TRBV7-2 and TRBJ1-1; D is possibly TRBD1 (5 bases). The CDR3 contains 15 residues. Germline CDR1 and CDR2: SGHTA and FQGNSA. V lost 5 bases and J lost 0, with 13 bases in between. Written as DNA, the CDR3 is TGTGCCAGCAGCCCCCTGGGACGGATGAACACTGAAGCTTTCTTT. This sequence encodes CASSPLGRMNTEAFF.

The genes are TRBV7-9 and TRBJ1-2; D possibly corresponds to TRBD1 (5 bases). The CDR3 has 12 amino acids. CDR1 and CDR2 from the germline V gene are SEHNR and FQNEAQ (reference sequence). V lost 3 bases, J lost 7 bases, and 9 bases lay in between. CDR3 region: CASSFRDRGYTF. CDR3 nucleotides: TGTGCCAGCAGCTTTAGGGACCGTGGCTACACCTTC.

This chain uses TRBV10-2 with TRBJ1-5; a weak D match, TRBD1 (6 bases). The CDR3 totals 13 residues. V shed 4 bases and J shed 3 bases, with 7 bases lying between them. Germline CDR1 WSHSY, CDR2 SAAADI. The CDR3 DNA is TGCGCCAGCAGTGGGACAGTCAATCAGCCCCAGCATTTT. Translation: CASSGTVNQPQHF.